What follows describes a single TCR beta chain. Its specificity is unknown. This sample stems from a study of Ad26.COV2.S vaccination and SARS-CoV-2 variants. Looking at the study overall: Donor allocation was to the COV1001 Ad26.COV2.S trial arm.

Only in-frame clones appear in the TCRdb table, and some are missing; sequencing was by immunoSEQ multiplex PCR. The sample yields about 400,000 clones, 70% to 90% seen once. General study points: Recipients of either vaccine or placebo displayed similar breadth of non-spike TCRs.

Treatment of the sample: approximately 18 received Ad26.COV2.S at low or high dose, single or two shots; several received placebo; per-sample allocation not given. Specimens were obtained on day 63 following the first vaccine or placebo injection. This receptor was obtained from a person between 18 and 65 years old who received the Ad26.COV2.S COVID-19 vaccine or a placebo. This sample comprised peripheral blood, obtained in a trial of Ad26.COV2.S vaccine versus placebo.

Written as DNA, the CDR3 is TGTGCCAGCAGCGGACAGGGCTATGGCTACACCTTC. It codes for CASSGQGYGYTF. The J gene is TRBJ1-2, the V gene TRBV7-9; 8 positions match TRBD1. The trim removed 5 bases at V and 4 bases at J, leaving 0 bases unmatched. The CDR3 contains 12 residues. Germline V gives CDR1 SEHNR, CDR2 FQNEAQ (reference sequence). The full variable domain, rest sourced from reference TRBV7-9 and TRBJ1-2, is DTGVSQNPRHKITKRGQNVTFRCDPISEHNRLYWYRQTLGQGPEFLTYFQNEAQLEKSRLLSDRFSAERPKGSFSTLEIQRTEQGDSAMYLCASSGQGYGYTFGSGTRLTVV.